This T cell receptor beta chain was retrieved from a study of T-cell memory formation after mild COVID-19 (dated by TCRdb to the early 2020s). As for the study more broadly: Most TCR sequence clusters were specific to one of the two donors. In a couple of donors, T-cell clones that expanded and contracted after mild COVID-19 were followed by sequencing TCRalpha and TCRbeta repertoires longitudinally. The cohort comprised two young, previously healthy adult volunteers, one female and one male.

The V end loses 0 bases and the J end loses 2 bases, and a stretch of 14 bases separates them. Counted from cysteine to phenylalanine, this CDR3 has 18 amino acids. CDR3 DNA only is kept here, 54 bases in frame from base 1. CDR1 MNHNY and CDR2 SVGAGI were looked up in the germline V gene (reference sequence). Ficoll-Paque density gradient centrifugation was the method used to isolate PBMCs. This sample was sequenced with an Illumina NovaSeq 6000. Using 5'RACE with constant-segment primers, TCRalpha and TCRbeta cDNA libraries were constructed, with sample barcodes and unique molecular identifiers added in the process. Trizol reagent was used to extract RNA from every sample. Amplification of the libraries took two PCR steps, and the second step added a second sample barcode plus Illumina TruSeq adapters. Sequencing of libraries was performed on an Illumina NovaSeq with 2 x 150 bp paired-end reads. On the study's bioinformatics: Reads were demultiplexed and collapsed into UMI-guided consensus sequences with migec v1.2.7. Using mixcr v2.1.11, the UMI consensuses were aligned to TRA and TRB V and J templates and assembled into clonotypes. A clonotype was counted as expanded or contracted only when both edgeR and NoisET called the clonotype significant, with the noise models trained on biological replicates. For edgeR calls, the thresholds were a false discovery rate-adjusted p below 0.01 and a log2 fold-change of 1. As an exploratory analysis of dynamics, max-normalized trajectories of the 1000 most abundant clonotypes were examined by PCA with hierarchical clustering. The CD4 or CD8 phenotype of responding clones was assigned using the separately sequenced CD4+ and CD8+ repertoires. Clones were called with MiXCR by TCRdb after fastp trimmed the public reads at Q25, and only in-frame beta chains were retained. For every CDR3 protein sequence, its rows merge into one entry that carries the most common genes and DNA. None of the V and J calls come from the authors' own analysis; TCRdb made them. The sample table holds 550,000 to 700,000 distinct CDR3 sequences, of which approximately 19% were seen once. The ten largest account for approximately 12% of the sample.

General study outcomes and caveats: Contracting CD4+ clones appeared mostly in the CM and EM memory subsets, whereas CD8+ clones were enriched in EMRA. Clones contracting from day 15 to 85 had balanced CD4/CD8 phenotypes, while a second wave expanding from day 15 to 37 was biased towards CD4+. Some responding clones were found in pre-infection memory, which suggests that pre-existing cross-reactive memory T cells took part in the SARS-CoV-2 response. Whether the second-wave clones peaking on day 37 were SARS-CoV-2 specific was not confirmed. The study covered only a couple of mild cases, and larger cohorts including severe cases with pre-infection samples were considered necessary.

The sample holds many counts of this clonotype. Its antigen is still unknown. The sample holds no much larger clone one base away, and base qualities are not on file. The sequence was collected from an adult woman who had mild COVID-19 (a few samples of this study predate the infection). The sample titles of this study are shuffled in the database, so cell type and time point are left out; the donor was told from shared clones. Sequencing input: PBMCs or a T cell subset sorted from them (not recorded which). The chain was built from TRBV6-6 and TRBJ1-6, with no D gene named confidently. CDR3 protein: CASSYSGFEGPYNSPLHF. The nucleotides read TGTGCCAGCAGTTACTCGGGTTTTGAAGGGCCCTATAATTCACCCCTCCACTTT.